The sequence of this T cell receptor (beta chain) was determined in a study of T cells after yellow fever vaccination. About the research overall: Any fraction with a low cell number was prepared using SMART-Seq v4 Ultra Low Input. Study-level results: A large majority of primary-vaccination clones showed up again after the booster (around 95% CD4, almost 90% CD8). Although the secondary response was weaker, it peaked faster, at day 5 versus 15.

Concerning this clonotype: What it binds is unknown.

The 5'RACE template-switching step produced TCR cDNA and added a universal primer site and UMIs. TCRdb passed the 5' RACE reads through MiXCR, listing each CDR3 protein once. The sample lists more than 450,000 distinct CDR3 sequences, 21% occurring once. The germline V and J ends were trimmed by 0 bases and 7 bases, with 6 bases remaining between them. CDR3 length: 11 amino acids. From germline, CDR1 is GTSNPN and CDR2 SVGIG (reference sequence). The chain uses TRBV30 and TRBJ1-1; possibly TRBD1 for D (6 bases). Source: PBMCs, taken 21 days after the first yellow fever vaccination. This sequence originates from a man aged 18-30 years who received the YFV17D yellow fever vaccine. CDR3 nucleotides: TGTGCCTGGAGTGTAGGGGGTGAAGCTTTCTTT. Amino acid sequence: CAWSVGGEAFF.